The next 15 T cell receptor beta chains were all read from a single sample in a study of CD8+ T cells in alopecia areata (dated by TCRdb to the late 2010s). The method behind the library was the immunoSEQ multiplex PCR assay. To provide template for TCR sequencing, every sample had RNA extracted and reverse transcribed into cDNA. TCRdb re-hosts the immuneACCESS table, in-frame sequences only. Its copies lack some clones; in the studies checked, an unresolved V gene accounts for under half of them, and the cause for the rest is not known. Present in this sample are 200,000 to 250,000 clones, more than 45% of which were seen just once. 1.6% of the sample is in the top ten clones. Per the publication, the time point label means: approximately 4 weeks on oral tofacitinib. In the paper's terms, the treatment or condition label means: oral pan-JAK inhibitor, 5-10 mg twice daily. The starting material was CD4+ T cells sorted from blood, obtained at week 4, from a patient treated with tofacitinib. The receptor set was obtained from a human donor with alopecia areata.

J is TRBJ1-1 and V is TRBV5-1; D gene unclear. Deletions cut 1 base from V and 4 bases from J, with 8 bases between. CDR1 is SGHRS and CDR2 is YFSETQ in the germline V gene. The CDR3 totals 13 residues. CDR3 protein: CASSLNGPTEAFF. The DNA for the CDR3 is TGCGCCAGCAGCTTGAACGGTCCCACTGAAGCTTTCTTT.

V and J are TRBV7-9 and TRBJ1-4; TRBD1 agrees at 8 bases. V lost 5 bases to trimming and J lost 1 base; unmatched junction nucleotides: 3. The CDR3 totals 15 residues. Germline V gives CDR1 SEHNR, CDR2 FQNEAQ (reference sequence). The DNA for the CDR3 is TGTGCCAGCAGCCGCACAGGGGGAACTAATGAAAAACTGTTTTTT. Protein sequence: CASSRTGGTNEKLFF.

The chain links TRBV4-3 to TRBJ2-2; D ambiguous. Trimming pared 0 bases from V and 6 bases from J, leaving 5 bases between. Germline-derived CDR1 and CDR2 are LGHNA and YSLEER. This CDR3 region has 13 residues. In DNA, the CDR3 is TGCGCCAGCAGCCAAGATTTCTCCGGGGAGCTGTTTTTT. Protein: CASSQDFSGELFF.

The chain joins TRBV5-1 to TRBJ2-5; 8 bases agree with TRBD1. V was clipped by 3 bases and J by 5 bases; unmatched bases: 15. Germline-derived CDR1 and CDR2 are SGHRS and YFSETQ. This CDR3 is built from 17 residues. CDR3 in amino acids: CASSSGLGQGRRETQYF. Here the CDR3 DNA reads TGCGCCAGCAGCTCCGGGCTTGGACAGGGCCGTCGGGAGACCCAGTACTTC.

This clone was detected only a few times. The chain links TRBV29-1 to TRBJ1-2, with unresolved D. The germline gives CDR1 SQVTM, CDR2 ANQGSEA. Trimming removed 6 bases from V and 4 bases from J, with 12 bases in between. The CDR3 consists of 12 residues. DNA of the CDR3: TGCAGCGTCCCCAATGGGATCTATGGCTACACCTTC. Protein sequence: CSVPNGIYGYTF.

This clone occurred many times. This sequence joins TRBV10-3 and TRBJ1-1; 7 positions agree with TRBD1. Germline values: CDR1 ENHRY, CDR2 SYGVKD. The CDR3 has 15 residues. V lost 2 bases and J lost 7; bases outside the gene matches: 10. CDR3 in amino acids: CAISEATGLGGEAFF. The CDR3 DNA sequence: TGTGCCATCAGTGAGGCGACAGGGCTAGGTGGTGAAGCTTTCTTT.

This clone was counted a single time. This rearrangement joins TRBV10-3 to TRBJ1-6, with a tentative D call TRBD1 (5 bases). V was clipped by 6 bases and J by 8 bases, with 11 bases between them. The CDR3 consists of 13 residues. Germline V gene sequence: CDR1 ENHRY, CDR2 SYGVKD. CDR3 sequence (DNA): TGTGCCATCAGCCCTTTAGGGGATTCACCCCTCCACTTT. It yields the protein CAISPLGDSPLHF.

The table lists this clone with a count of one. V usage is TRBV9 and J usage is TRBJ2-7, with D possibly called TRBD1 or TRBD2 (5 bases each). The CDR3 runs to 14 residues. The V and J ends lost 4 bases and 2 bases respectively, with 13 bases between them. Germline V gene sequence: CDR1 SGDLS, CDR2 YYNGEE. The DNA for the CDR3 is TGTGCCAGCAGCCCAGAGGGGCAGGCCTACGAGCAGTACTTC. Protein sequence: CASSPEGQAYEQYF.

This chain's CDR3 is CASSQDRGAGETQYF. The DNA of the CDR3 is TGCGCCAGCAGCCAAGATCGGGGTGCGGGGGAGACCCAGTACTTC. V gene TRBV4-3 combines with J gene TRBJ2-5; TRBD2 might be the D (6 bases). CDR1 LGHNA and CDR2 YSLEER come from the germline V gene. This CDR3 spans 15 amino acids. Between the trimmed V and J ends, which lost 0 bases and 5 bases, there was a span of 13 bases.

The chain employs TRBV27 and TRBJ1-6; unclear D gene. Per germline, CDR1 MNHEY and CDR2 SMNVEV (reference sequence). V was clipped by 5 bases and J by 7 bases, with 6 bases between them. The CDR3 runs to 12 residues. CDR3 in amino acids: CASSELNSPLHF. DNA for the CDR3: TGTGCCAGCAGTGAACTAAATTCACCCCTCCACTTT.

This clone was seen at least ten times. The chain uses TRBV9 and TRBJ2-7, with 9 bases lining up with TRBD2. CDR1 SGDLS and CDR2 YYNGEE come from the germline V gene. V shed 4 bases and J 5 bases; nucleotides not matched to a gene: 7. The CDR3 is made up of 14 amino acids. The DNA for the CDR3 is TGTGCCAGCAGCTCTAGCGGGGTTGGGCACGAGCAGTACTTC. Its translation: CASSSSGVGHEQYF. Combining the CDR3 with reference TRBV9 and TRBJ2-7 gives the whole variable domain DSGVTQTPKHLITATGQRVTLRCSPRSGDLSVYWYQQSLDQGLQFLIQYYNGEERAKGNILERFSAQQFPDLHSELNLSSLELGDSALYFCASSSSGVGHEQYFGPGTRLTVT.

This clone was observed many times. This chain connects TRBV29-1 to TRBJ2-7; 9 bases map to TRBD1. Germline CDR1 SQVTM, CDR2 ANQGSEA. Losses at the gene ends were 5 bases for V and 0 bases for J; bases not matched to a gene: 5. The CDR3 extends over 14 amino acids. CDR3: CSVSTGGSSYEQYF. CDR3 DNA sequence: TGCAGCGTTTCGACAGGGGGGAGCTCCTACGAGCAGTACTTC.

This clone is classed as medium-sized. Here the CDR3 reads CASSLARTGSDTQYF. DNA for the CDR3: TGTGCCAGCAGCTTAGCCAGGACAGGGTCAGATACGCAGTATTTT. The chain employs TRBV7-6 and TRBJ2-3, with 8 bases fitting TRBD1. V gave up 0 bases and J gave up 4 bases; unmatched junction bases: 3. Looked up from germline, CDR1 is SGHVS and CDR2 is FNYEAQ. The CDR3 is 15 residues long. Together with reference TRBV7-6 and TRBJ2-3, the CDR3 gives the full variable domain: GAGVSQSPRYKVTKRGQDVALRCDPISGHVSLYWYRQALGQGPEFLTYFNYEAQQDKSGLPNDRFSAERPEGSISTLTIQRTEQRDSAMYRCASSLARTGSDTQYFGPGTRLTVL.

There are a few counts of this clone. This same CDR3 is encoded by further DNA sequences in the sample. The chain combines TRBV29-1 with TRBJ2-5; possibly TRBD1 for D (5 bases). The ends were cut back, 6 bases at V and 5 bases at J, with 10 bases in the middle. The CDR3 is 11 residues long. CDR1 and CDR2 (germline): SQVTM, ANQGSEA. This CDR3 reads CSVQGRETQYF. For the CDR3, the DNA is TGCAGCGTGCAGGGCCGGGAGACCCAGTACTTC. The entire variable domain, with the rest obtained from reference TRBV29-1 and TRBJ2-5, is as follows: SAVISQKPSRDICQRGTSLTIQCQVDSQVTMMFWYRQQPGQSLTLIATANQGSEATYESGFVIDKFPISRPNLTFSTLTVSNMSPEDSSIYLCSVQGRETQYFGPGTRLLVL.

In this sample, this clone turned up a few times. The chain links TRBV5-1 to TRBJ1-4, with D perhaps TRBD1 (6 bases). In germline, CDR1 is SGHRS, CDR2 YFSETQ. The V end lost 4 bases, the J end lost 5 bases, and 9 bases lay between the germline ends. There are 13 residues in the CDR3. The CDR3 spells CASSQGQNEKLFF. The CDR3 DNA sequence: TGCGCCAGCAGCCAGGGGCAAAATGAAAAACTGTTTTTT. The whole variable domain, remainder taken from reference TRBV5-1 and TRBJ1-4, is KAGVTQTPRYLIKTRGQQVTLSCSPISGHRSVSWYQQTPGQGLQFLFEYFSETQRNKGNFPGRFSGRQFSNSRSEMNVSTLELGDSALYLCASSQGQNEKLFFGSGTQLSVL.